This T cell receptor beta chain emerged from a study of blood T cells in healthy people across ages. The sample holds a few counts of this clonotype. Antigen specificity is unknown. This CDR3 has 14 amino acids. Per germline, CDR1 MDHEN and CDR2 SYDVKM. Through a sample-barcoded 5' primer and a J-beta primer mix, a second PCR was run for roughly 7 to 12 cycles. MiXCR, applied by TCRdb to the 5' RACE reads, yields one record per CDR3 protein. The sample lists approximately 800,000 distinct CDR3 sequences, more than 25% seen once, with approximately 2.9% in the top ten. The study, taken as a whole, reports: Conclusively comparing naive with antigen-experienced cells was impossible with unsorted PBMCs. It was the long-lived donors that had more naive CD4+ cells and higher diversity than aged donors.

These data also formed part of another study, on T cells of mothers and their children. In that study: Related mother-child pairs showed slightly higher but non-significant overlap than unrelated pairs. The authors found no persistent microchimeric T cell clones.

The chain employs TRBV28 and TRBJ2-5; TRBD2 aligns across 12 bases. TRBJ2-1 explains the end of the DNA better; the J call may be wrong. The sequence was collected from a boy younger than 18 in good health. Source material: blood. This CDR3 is CASRPGLAGNEQFF. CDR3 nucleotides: TGTGCCAGTAGACCGGGACTAGCGGGTAATGAGCAGTTCTTC.